This is a list of T cell receptor beta chains from one sample in a study of a mutant IDH1 vaccine in newly diagnosed glioma. Profiled with immunoSEQ multiplex PCR; TCRdb holds only in-frame clones, not every one. The sample has roughly 86,000 clones, roughly 78% seen once. The source was PBMCs, collected from a glioma patient treated with radiotherapy, temozolomide or both. The receptors originated from a man aged 35-49 years with glioma. CDR3s include the opening cysteine and the closing phenylalanine or tryptophan. Each record gives: J gene, D gene, clone size, V gene, CDR3 DNA, CDR3 protein. D genes are given only for firm matches. Clone size is stated in some rows and not others, as once, few, many or a class when expanded.

>TRBJ2-1|TRBD2|-|TRBV7-9
TGTGCCAGCAGCTCGGGGACTAGCGGATCATACAATGAGCAGTTCTTC
CASSSGTSGSYNEQFF
>TRBJ2-2|TRBD1|-|TRBV18
TGTGCCAGCTCATCGACAGGGGTCGGGACCGGGGAGCTGTTTTTT
CASSSTGVGTGELFF
>TRBJ2-7|TRBD2|once|TRBV11-2
TGTGCCAGCAGCTTATTTCCAACTAGCGCTAGCTCCTACGAGCAGTACTTC
CASSLFPTSASSYEQYF
>TRBJ2-7|TRBD1|-|TRBV11-2
TGTGCCAGCAGCTTCAGGGGGCGTTTATACGAGCAGTACTTC
CASSFRGRLYEQYF
>TRBJ2-7|TRBD1|-|TRBV7-2
TGTGCCAGCAGCCGAGGGGCAGGGGGCGCCTACGAGCAGTACTTC
CASSRGAGGAYEQYF
>TRBJ2-3|-|-|TRBV15
TGTGCCACCAGCGAGGGGGGCCAGGGAGATACGCAGTATTTT
CATSEGGQGDTQYF
>TRBJ2-5|TRBD1|-|TRBV6-1
TGTGCCAGCGGGGACAGGGGAACCCAGTACTTC
CASGDRGTQYF
>TRBJ1-2|-|-|TRBV10-3
TGTGCCATCAGTGAGTCGGTCAACCTCTATGGCTACACCTTC
CAISESVNLYGYTF
>TRBJ1-1|TRBD1|-|TRBV5-1
TGCGCCAGCAGCCCGCCCGGACAGGGGGCGGGCACTGAAGCTTTCTTT
CASSPPGQGAGTEAFF
>TRBJ1-1|-|-|TRBV6-6
TGTGCCAGCAGCTCCCATGGGGAGGGCACTGAAGCTTTCTTT
CASSSHGEGTEAFF
>TRBJ2-3|-|-|TRBV19
TGTGCCAGCGCCCTTAAAATGAGCACAGATACGCAGTATTTT
CASALKMSTDTQYF
>TRBJ2-1|-|once|TRBV7-6
TGTGCCAGCAGCTTAGGAACAGGGAGGGTGAACAATGAGCAGTTCTTC
CASSLGTGRVNNEQFF
>TRBJ1-1|-|-|TRBV9
TGTGCCAGCAGCGCCCAACCGACAGTCAACACTGAAGCTTTCTTT
CASSAQPTVNTEAFF
>TRBJ2-7|TRBD2|-|TRBV10-3
TGTGCCATCAGTGCTTCTAGCGGGGGGCCAGGGAGCTCCTACGAGCAGTACTTC
CAISASSGGPGSSYEQYF
>TRBJ1-1|-|-|TRBV6-5
TGTGCCAGCAGTTATCAGAGGTCGGGCACTGAAGCTTTCTTT
CASSYQRSGTEAFF
>TRBJ1-2|-|-|TRBV6-1
TGTGCCAGCAGTCAACAGGGAACCGGCTACACCTTC
CASSQQGTGYTF
>TRBJ1-6|-|-|TRBV2
TGTGCCAGCACTCCGCCGAGCTCCTATAATTCACCCCTCCACTTT
CASTPPSSYNSPLHF
>TRBJ2-5|TRBD2|-|TRBV5-5
TGTGCCAGCAGCTTAAGGGTAGCGGGAGGTTCGTACCAAGAGACCCAGTACTTC
CASSLRVAGGSYQETQYF
>TRBJ1-6|-|-|TRBV10-3
TGTGCCATCAGGGGGTACGGCCCGGGTTCACCCCTCCACTTT
CAIRGYGPGSPLHF
>TRBJ2-2|-|-|TRBV6-5
TGTGCCAGCAGTTACTCGATGACGGCGATCGGGGAGCTGCTTTTT
CASSYSMTAIGELLF
>TRBJ2-5|-|-|TRBV5-4
TGTGCCAGCAGCTTGGGCGGGGTCGGAGAGACCCAGTACTTC
CASSLGGVGETQYF
>TRBJ2-2|-|-|TRBV9
TGTGCCAGCAGCTCAAGGGGTCGGGTAGCTCACACCGGGGAGCTGTTTTTT
CASSSRGRVAHTGELFF
>TRBJ2-2|TRBD1|-|TRBV5-4
TGTGCCAGCAGCTTGAACAGGGGTACTGGGGAGCTGTTTTTT
CASSLNRGTGELFF
>TRBJ2-1|TRBD2|once|TRBV5-4
TGTGCCAGCAGCTTGACGGCGGGAGCGGGATACAATGAGCAGTTCTTC
CASSLTAGAGYNEQFF
>TRBJ1-1|-|-|TRBV19
TGTGCCAGTAGTATAGGCAGGAGCACTGAAGCTTTCTTT
CASSIGRSTEAFF
>TRBJ2-1|-|-|TRBV7-8
TGTGCCAGCAGCTTAGCCAATGAGCAGTTCTTC
CASSLANEQFF
>TRBJ1-1|-|-|TRBV7-2
TGTGCCAGCAGCCCCCAGGGGACTGAAGCTTTCTTT
CASSPQGTEAFF
>TRBJ2-7|-|-|TRBV7-8
TGTGCCAGCAGCTTAGGAGAATCTTCAACCTACGAGCAGTACTTC
CASSLGESSTYEQYF
>TRBJ1-2|-|-|TRBV19
TGTGCCAGTAGTATCCCGGACGATTCCTATGGCTACACCTTC
CASSIPDDSYGYTF
>TRBJ2-3|TRBD2|-|TRBV5-6
TGTGCCAGCAGGGCCGGGACTAGCGGGCTTTCTAGCACAGATACGCAGTATTTT
CASRAGTSGLSSTDTQYF
>TRBJ2-7|-|-|TRBV18
TGTGCCAGCTCCCCCATTTCCAGTTCAAGCCTCTACGAGCAGTACTTC
CASSPISSSSLYEQYF
>TRBJ2-6|-|-|TRBV9
TGTGCCAGCAGCGTAGGGGGACACCGCCTCTCTGGGGCCAACGTCCTGACTTTC
CASSVGGHRLSGANVLTF
>TRBJ1-3|-|-|TRBV6-5
TGTGCCAGCAGTTCAAGACAGCGCTCTGGAAACACCATATATTTT
CASSSRQRSGNTIYF
>TRBJ1-1|-|-|TRBV4-3
TGCGCCAGCAGCCAAGATTGGTTTAACACTGAAGCTTTCTTT
CASSQDWFNTEAFF
>TRBJ1-1|-|-|TRBV7-8
TGTGCCAGCAGTCTGGGCGACAGGGAAGCTTTCTTT
CASSLGDREAFF
>TRBJ2-3|-|-|TRBV19
TGTGCCAGTAGTATCTTTAGCGGCAGCACAGATACGCAGTATTTT
CASSIFSGSTDTQYF
>TRBJ1-3|TRBD1|-|TRBV6-5
TGTGCCAGCAGTTACTCATCGGACAGGGTTGGAAACACCATATATTTT
CASSYSSDRVGNTIYF
>TRBJ1-1|-|-|TRBV21-1
TGTGCCAGCAGCATACAATGTCCCAACACTGAAGCTTTCTTT
CASSIQCPNTEAFF
>TRBJ1-4|-|once|TRBV7-2
TGTGCCAGCAGCTTAGTGGGTGGGGGCTCTGAAAAACTGTTTTTT
CASSLVGGGSEKLFF
>TRBJ2-3|TRBD2|-|TRBV18
TGTGCCAGCTCACCCCTAGCGGGAGCTACAGATACGCAGTATTTT
CASSPLAGATDTQYF
>TRBJ2-1|-|-|TRBV4-2
TGTGCCAGCAGCCCCTCAGGTGGGAGAGATGAGCAGTTCTTC
CASSPSGGRDEQFF
>TRBJ1-2|-|-|TRBV30
TGTGCCTGTGGACAGTACTCTAACTATGGCTACACCTTC
CACGQYSNYGYTF
>TRBJ1-1|TRBD1|-|TRBV6-4
TGTGCCAGCAGTTCAGGACAGGGGGAATATGTTGAAGCTTTCTTT
CASSSGQGEYVEAFF
>TRBJ2-1|-|-|TRBV6-5
TGTGCCAGCAGTTTCCGGGGGGAGCAGTTCTTC
CASSFRGEQFF
>TRBJ1-2|-|-|TRBV30
TGTGCCTGGAGTCTGGCTCCGGGGGGGCAGTATGGCTACACCTTC
CAWSLAPGGQYGYTF
>TRBJ2-7|-|-|TRBV6-5
TGTGCCAGCAGTTACGAGGAGGGAGAATACGAGCAGTACTTC
CASSYEEGEYEQYF
>TRBJ2-7|TRBD2|-|TRBV5-1
TGCGCCAGTACCGGGACTAGCGGGAGTTGGTTCAAATACGAGCAGTACTTC
CASTGTSGSWFKYEQYF
>TRBJ2-7|-|few|TRBV5-1
TGCGCCAGCGGACCGGACACCGTCTCCTACGAGCAGTACTTC
CASGPDTVSYEQYF